A selection of T cell receptor beta chains follows, all from one sample in a study of cytomegalovirus exposure and HLA in healthy donors. Assay used: immunoSEQ multiplex PCR; TCRdb lists only in-frame clones, some missing. The data hold about 100,000 clones, with around 77% observed a single time. The sample comprised PBMCs. Receptors were obtained from a woman aged 55-69 years in good health and CMV-seropositive. Both conserved end residues are part of each CDR3. The D gene is left open where the match is weak. The listing skips clone size in some rows; elsewhere it reads once, few, many or a size class.

-	TRBV29-1	-	TRBJ1-1	CSVLPTGSNLNTEAFF	TGCAGCGTCCTACCGACAGGCTCAAACTTGAACACTGAAGCTTTCTTT
once	TRBV5-1	TRBD1	TRBJ2-7	CASSLGTTGGASYEQYF	TGCGCCAGCAGCTTGGGGACCACAGGGGGCGCTTCCTACGAGCAGTACTTC
-	TRBV10-3	TRBD1	TRBJ1-2	CAIRPGQDYGYTF	TGTGCCATCAGGCCGGGACAGGATTATGGCTACACCTTC
-	TRBV10-2	TRBD1	TRBJ1-4	CASRTPGQGPQKLFF	TGCGCCAGCAGAACGCCGGGACAGGGGCCACAAAAACTGTTTTTT
-	TRBV7-3	TRBD2	TRBJ2-7	CASSLPPAGGGEQYF	TGTGCCAGCAGCTTACCGCCAGCGGGAGGAGGCGAGCAGTACTTC
-	TRBV10-2	-	TRBJ1-2	CASSPDGFRRGYTF	TGCGCCAGCAGCCCGGACGGATTCCGGAGGGGCTACACCTTC
-	TRBV5-6	-	TRBJ2-7	CASSTRGAGSGSYEQYF	TGTGCCAGCAGCACCCGGGGTGCGGGCAGTGGCTCCTACGAGCAGTACTTC
-	TRBV2	TRBD2	TRBJ2-7	CASSRSGSGNEQYF	TGTGCCAGCAGTCGAAGCGGGAGCGGGAACGAGCAGTACTTC
-	TRBV7-6	TRBD2	TRBJ2-7	CASSLYPPGTSGGTYEQYF	TGTGCCAGCAGCTTATATCCCCCCGGGACTAGCGGGGGAACCTACGAGCAGTACTTC
-	TRBV7-2	TRBD1	TRBJ1-1	CASSTQGGHYTEAFF	TGTGCCAGCAGCACCCAGGGGGGCCATTACACTGAAGCTTTCTTT
-	TRBV15	-	TRBJ1-4	CATSGLTATTNEKLFF	TGTGCCACCAGCGGTTTGACAGCTACAACTAATGAAAAACTGTTTTTT
-	TRBV27	TRBD2	TRBJ2-3	CASSYQTSGTYTDTQYF	TGTGCCAGCAGTTACCAGACTAGCGGGACCTACACAGATACGCAGTATTTT